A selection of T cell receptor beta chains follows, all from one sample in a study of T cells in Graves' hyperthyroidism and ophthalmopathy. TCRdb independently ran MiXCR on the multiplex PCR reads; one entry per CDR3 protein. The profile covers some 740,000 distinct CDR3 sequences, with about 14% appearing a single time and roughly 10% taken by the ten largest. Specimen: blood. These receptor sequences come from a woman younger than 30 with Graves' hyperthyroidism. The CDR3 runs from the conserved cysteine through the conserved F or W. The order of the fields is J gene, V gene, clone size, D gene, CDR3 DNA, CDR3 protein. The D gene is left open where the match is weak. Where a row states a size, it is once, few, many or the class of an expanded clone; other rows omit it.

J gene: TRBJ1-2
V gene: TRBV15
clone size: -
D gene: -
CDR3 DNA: TGTGCCACCAGCAGCCTATGGACAGATGGCTACACCTTC
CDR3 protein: CATSSLWTDGYTF

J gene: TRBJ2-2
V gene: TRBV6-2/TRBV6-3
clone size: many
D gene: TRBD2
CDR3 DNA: TGTGCCAGTCGGGGGGACGGTGAGCTGTTTTTT
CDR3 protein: CASRGDGELFF

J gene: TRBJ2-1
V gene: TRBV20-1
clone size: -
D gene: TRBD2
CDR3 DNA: TGCAGTGCTAGAGGGCCCGGGAGGGCCCATGAGCAGTTCTTC
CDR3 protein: CSARGPGRAHEQFF

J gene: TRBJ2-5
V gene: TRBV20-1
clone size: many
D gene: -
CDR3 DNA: TGCAGTGCTAGTGGTTCCCCGGGAAAACTTCCTTCGACCCAGTACTTC
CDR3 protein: CSASGSPGKLPSTQYF

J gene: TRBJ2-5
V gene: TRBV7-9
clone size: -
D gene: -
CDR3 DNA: TGTGCCAGCAGCTCCGGACCACTCCGTCAAGAGACCCAGTACTTC
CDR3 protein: CASSSGPLRQETQYF

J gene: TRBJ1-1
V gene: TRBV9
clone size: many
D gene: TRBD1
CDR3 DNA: TGTGCCAGCAGCGTAGAAGGGACAGGGGTCGGTGAAGCTTTCTTT
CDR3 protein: CASSVEGTGVGEAFF

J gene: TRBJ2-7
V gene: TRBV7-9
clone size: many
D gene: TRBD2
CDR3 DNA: TGTGCCAGCAGCACTAGCGGGAGTAGCTCCTACGAGCAGTACTTC
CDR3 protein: CASSTSGSSSYEQYF

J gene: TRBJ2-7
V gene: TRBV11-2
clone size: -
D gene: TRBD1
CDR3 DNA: TGTGCCAGCAGCTTAGCTGCACAGGGGGCCGACGAGCAGTACTTC
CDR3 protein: CASSLAAQGADEQYF

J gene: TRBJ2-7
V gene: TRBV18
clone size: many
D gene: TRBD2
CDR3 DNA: TGTGCCAGCTCACTACTAGCGGGAGGGCCCGACGAGCAGTACTTC
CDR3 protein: CASSLLAGGPDEQYF

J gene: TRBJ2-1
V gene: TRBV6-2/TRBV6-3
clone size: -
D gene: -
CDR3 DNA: TGTGCCACCACCGGTGAGCAGTTCTTC
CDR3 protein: CATTGEQFF

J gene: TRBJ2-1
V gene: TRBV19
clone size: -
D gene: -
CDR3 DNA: TGTGCCAGTAGTTCCTCCTCATGGGACAATGAGCAGTTCTTC
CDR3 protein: CASSSSSWDNEQFF

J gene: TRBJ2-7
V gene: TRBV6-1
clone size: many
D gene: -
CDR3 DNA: TGTGCCAGCAGTGATTTGTTGGGCCTCTCCTACGAGCAGTACTTC
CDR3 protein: CASSDLLGLSYEQYF

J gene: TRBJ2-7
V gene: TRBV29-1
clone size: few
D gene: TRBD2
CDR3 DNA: TGCAGCGTGCCCGGGACTAGCGGTACCTACGAGCAGTACTTC
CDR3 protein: CSVPGTSGTYEQYF

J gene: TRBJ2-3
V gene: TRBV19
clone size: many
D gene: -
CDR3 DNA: TGTGCCAGTAGTCCAATCCTCACAGATACGCAGTATTTT
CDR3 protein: CASSPILTDTQYF

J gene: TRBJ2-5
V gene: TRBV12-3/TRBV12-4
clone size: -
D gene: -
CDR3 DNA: TGTGCCAGCAGCGCGGACATAGAATACCAAGAGACCCAGTACTTC
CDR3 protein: CASSADIEYQETQYF

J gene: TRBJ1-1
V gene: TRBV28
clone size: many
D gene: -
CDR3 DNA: TGTGCCAGCCAATCTCCCACTGAAGCTTTCTTT
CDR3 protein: CASQSPTEAFF

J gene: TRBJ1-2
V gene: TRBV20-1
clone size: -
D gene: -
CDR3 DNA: TGCAGTGCCGATCATGAGGACGGAAGACCTAACTATGGCTACACCTTC
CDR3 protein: CSADHEDGRPNYGYTF

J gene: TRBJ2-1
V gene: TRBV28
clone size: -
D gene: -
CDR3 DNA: TGTGCCAGCAGTTTCATAAGCAGCGCCGGGCAGGGACGATCCTACGAGCAGTTCTTC
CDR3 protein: CASSFISSAGQGRSYEQFF

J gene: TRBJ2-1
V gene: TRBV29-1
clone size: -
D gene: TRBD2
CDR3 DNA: TGCAGCGTTGAAGGTTTAGCGGGAGTCCCGTTCTTC
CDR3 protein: CSVEGLAGVPFF

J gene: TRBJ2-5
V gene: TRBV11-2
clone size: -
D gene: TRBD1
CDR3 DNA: TGTGCCAGCAGCTTAGCCGACAGGGCAGGAGAGGCCCAGTACTTC
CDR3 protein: CASSLADRAGEAQYF

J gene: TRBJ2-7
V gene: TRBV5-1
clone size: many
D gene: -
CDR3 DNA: TGCGCCAGCGGTCGACAGGCTAGCTCCTACGAGCAGTACTTC
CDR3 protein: CASGRQASSYEQYF

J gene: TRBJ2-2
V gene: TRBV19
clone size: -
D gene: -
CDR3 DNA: TGTGCCAGTAAATCTACCGGGAGTACTACCGGGGAGCTGTTTTTT
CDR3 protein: CASKSTGSTTGELFF

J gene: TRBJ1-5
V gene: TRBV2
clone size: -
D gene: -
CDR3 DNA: TGTGCCAGCAGTCGAAAGGTGGCCACTAGGGAGCCCCAACATTTT
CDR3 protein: CASSRKVATREPQHF

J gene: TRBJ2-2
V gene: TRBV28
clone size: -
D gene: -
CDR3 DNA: TGTGCCACCCTCTCTGAGAGGGGAGCGAGGGCCGGGGAGCTGTTTTTT
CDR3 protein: CATLSERGARAGELFF

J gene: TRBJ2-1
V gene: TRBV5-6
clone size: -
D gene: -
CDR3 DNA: TGTGCCAGCAGCTTGGGACTAATGTTGGGCAATGAGCAGTTCTTC
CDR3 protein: CASSLGLMLGNEQFF

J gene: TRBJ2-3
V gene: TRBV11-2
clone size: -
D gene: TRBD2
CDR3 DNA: TGTGCCAGCAGCTATTCTAGCGGGCGAAACACAGATACGCAGTATTTT
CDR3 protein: CASSYSSGRNTDTQYF

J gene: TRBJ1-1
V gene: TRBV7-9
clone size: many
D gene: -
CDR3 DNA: TGTGCCAGCAGCTTGGCCCAGGGCACTGAAGCTTTCTTT
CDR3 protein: CASSLAQGTEAFF

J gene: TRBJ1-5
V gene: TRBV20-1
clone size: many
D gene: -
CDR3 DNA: TGCAGTGCTTTAGAGGCAGGGGAGAATCAGCCCCAGCATTTT
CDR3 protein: CSALEAGENQPQHF

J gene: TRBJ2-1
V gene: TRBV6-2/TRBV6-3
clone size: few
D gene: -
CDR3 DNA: TGTGCCAGCAGTCCCTCCGGAGTAGCGGCTGAGCAGTTCTTC
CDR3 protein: CASSPSGVAAEQFF

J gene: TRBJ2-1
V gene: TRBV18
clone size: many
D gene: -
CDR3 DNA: TGTGCCAGCTCACCACCCAACCTCGGCAATGAGCAGTTCTTC
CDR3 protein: CASSPPNLGNEQFF

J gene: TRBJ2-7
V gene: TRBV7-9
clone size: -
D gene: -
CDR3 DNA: TGTGCCAGCAGCTTAGGCCCTGGGATGGGCTTAGGATACGAGCAGTACTTC
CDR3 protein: CASSLGPGMGLGYEQYF

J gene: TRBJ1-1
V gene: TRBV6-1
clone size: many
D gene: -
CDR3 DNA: TGTGCCAGCAGAGGAGGACACGGGTACACTGAAGCTTTCTTT
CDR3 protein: CASRGGHGYTEAFF

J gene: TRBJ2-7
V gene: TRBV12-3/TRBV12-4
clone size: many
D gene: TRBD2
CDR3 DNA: TGTGCCAGCAGCCAACCCCCTTCTAGCGGCTACGAGCAGTACTTC
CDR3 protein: CASSQPPSSGYEQYF

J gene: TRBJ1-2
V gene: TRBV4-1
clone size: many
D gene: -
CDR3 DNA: TGCGCCAGCAGCCAAGGGGGCAGGGAGGCTAACTATGGCTACACCTTC
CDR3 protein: CASSQGGREANYGYTF

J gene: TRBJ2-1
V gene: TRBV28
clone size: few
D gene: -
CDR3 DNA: TGTGCCAGCAGTGGTCCGGGCGACCGGGCCCTTAATGCGTTCTTC
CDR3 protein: CASSGPGDRALNAFF

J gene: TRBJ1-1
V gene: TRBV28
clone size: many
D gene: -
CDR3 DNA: TGTGCCAGCAGTTTACGAACAGCCAAACTTGAAGCTTTCTTT
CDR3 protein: CASSLRTAKLEAFF

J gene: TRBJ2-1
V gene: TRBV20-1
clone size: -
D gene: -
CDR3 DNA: TGCAGTGCATGGTGGGGACGGAAAAATGAGCAGTTCTTC
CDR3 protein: CSAWWGRKNEQFF

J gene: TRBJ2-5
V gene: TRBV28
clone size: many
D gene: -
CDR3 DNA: TGTGCCAGCAGTTCCTACAGGGGAGGAGAGACCCAGTACTTC
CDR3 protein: CASSSYRGGETQYF

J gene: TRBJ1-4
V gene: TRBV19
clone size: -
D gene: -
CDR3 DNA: TGTGCCAGTAGGAAGGGGAAAGGGTTCTCAACTAATGAAAAACTGTTTTTT
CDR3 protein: CASRKGKGFSTNEKLFF

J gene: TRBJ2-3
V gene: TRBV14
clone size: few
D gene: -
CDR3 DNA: TGTGCCAGCAGCCAAGAGTGGATCCGGCGGCAGGGGCCCGATACGCAGTATTTT
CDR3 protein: CASSQEWIRRQGPDTQYF

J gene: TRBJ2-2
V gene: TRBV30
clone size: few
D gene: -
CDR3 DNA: TGTGCCTGGAGCTGGAGGGGGGAGCTGTTTTTT
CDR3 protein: CAWSWRGELFF

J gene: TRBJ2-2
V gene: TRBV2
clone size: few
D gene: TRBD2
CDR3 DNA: TGTGCCACCGGGACTAGCGGGAGTCGAAACACCGGGGAGCTGTTTTTT
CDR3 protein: CATGTSGSRNTGELFF

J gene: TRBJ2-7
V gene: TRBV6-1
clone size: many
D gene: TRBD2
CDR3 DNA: TGTGCCATACGTCAGGAGCGGGAGCTGGGGGAGCAGTACTTC
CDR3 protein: CAIRQERELGEQYF

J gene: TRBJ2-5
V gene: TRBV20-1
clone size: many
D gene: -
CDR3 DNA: TGCAGTGCTAGCGAGGTAGAGACCCAGTACTTC
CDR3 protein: CSASEVETQYF

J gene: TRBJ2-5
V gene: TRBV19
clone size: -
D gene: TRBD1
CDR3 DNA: TGTGCCAGCAAACAGGGGGCCTTTGAGACCCAGTACTTC
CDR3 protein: CASKQGAFETQYF